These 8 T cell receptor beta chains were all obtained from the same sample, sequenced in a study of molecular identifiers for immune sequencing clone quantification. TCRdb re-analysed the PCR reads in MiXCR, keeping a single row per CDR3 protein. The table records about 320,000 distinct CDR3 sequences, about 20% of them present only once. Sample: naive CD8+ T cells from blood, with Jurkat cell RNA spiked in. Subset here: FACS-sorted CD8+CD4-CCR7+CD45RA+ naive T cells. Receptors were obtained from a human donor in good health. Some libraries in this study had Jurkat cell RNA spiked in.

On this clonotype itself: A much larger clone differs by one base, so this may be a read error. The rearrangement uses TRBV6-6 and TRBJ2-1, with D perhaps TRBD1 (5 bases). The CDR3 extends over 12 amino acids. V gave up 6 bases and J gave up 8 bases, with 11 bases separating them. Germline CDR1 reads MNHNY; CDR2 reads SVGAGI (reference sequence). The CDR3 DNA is TGTGCCAGCAGGATAGGGGTGGATGAGCAGTTCTTC. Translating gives CASRIGVDEQFF.

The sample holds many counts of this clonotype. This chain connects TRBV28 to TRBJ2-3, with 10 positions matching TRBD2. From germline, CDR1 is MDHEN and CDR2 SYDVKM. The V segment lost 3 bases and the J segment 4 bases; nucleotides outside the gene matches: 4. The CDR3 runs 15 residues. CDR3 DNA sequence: TGTGCCAGCAGTTTCAGAGCGGGAGGGGCAGATACGCAGTATTTT. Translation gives CASSFRAGGADTQYF. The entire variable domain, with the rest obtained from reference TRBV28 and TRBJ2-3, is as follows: DVKVTQSSRYLVKRTGEKVFLECVQDMDHENMFWYRQDPGLGLRLIYFSYDVKMKEKGDIPEGYSVSREKKERFSLILESASTNQTSMYLCASSFRAGGADTQYFGPGTRLTVL.

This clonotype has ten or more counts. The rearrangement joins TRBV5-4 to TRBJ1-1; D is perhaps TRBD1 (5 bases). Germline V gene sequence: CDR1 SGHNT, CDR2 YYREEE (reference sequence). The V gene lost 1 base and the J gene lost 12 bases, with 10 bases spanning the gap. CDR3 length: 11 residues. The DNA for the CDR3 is TGTGCCAGCAGCTTGAACAGGCGGACTTTCTTT. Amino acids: CASSLNRRTFF.

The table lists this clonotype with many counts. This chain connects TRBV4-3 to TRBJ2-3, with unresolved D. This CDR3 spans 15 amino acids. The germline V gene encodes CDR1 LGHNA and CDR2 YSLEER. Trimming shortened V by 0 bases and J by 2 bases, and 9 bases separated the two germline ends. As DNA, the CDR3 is TGCGCCAGCAGCCAAGATCGGGCCACCACAGATACGCAGTATTTT. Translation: CASSQDRATTDTQYF.

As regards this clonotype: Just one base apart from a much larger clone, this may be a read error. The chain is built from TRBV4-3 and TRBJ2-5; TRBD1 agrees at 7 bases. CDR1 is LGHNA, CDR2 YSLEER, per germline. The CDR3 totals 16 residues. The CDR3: CASCQEATGLQETQYF. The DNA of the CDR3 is TGCGCCAGCTGCCAAGAAGCGACAGGGCTCCAAGAGACCCAGTACTTC.

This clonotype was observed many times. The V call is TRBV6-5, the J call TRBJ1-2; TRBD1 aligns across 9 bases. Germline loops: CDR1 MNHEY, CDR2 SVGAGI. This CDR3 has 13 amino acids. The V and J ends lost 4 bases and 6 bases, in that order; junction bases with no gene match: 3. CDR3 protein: CASSLGQGNGYTF. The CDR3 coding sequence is TGTGCCAGCAGTTTGGGACAGGGTAATGGCTACACCTTC.

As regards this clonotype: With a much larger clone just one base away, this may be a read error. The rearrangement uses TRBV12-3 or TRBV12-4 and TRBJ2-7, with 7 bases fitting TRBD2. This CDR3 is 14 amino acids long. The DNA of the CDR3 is TGTGCCAGCAACCTGGGGGGGTTCGGGAACGAGCGGTACTTC. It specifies CASNLGGFGNERYF.

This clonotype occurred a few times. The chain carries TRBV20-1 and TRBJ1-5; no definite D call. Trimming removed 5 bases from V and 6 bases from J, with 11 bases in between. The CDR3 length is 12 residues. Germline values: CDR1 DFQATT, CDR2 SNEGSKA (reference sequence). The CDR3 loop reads CSARAEAQPQHF. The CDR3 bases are TGCAGTGCTCGGGCGGAGGCTCAGCCCCAGCATTTT.